A single sample gave rise to the 10 T cell receptor beta chains below, sequenced in a study of control samples from healthy donors and cancer patients. Some clones are missing from TCRdb's copy, which holds only in-frame ones; the method was immunoSEQ multiplex PCR. This table holds about 250,000 clones, 82% found once. The sequencing sample was made of PBMCs. These receptors all stem from a woman in her sixties with lung cancer.

This clone was recorded only once. The chain has TRBV12-3 or TRBV12-4 and TRBJ1-1; tentative D call: TRBD1 (5 bases). This CDR3 has 13 residues. V gave up 8 bases and J gave up 9 bases, with 19 bases separating them. CDR3 nucleotides: TGTGCCAGCTCCCCTTCACAGGAGACTAAAGCTTTCTTT. Translated, it gives CASSPSQETKAFF.

V and J are TRBV30 and TRBJ1-5, with D hard to call. Trimming took off 0 bases at V and 6 bases at J, with 9 bases between the two ends. The CDR3 is made up of 13 amino acids. The germline V gene has CDR1 GTSNPN and CDR2 SVGIG (reference sequence). The CDR3 is CAWSVEGFQPQHF. CDR3 in DNA: TGTGCCTGGAGTGTGGAGGGATTTCAGCCCCAGCATTTT.

V gene TRBV7-3 combines with J gene TRBJ2-6; no definite D call. The CDR3 spans 16 residues. CDR1 and CDR2 from the germline V gene are SGHTA and FQGTGA. Trimming cost V 4 bases and J 0 bases, with 10 bases left between them. The DNA for the CDR3 is TGTGCCAGCAGCTCGATGATTCTCTCTGGGGCCAACGTCCTGACTTTC. Encoded protein: CASSSMILSGANVLTF.

The chain couples TRBV28 to TRBJ1-2; D might be TRBD1 (5 bases). Germline V gene lookup returns CDR1 MDHEN and CDR2 SYDVKM. Trimming took off 6 bases at V and 1 base at J, with 12 bases between the two ends. This CDR3 is built from 14 residues. CDR3 nucleotide sequence: TGTGCCAGCAGCGTGGGGGGTAGTAACTATGGCTACACCTTC. Its protein product is CASSVGGSNYGYTF.

The J gene is TRBJ2-3, the V gene TRBV19; 7 bases line up with TRBD2. From germline, CDR1 is LNHDA and CDR2 SQIVND (reference sequence). This CDR3 is built from 17 residues. With V trimmed by 5 bases and J by 0 bases, 11 bases remained unmatched. The CDR3 DNA is TGTGCCAGTAGTCCTCCTCGAGGTAGCGGGAGCACAGATACGCAGTATTTT. Translation gives CASSPPRGSGSTDTQYF.

The V call is TRBV6-1, the J call TRBJ1-4; a weak D match, TRBD1 (5 bases). The CDR3 contains 18 residues. Trimming removed 4 bases from V and 4 bases from J, with 22 bases in between. The germline CDR1 and CDR2 sequences are MNHNS and SASEGT. The CDR3 spells CASSVQGLTSPLNEKLFF. DNA for the CDR3: TGTGCCAGCAGTGTCCAGGGACTGACTTCTCCCCTTAATGAAAAACTGTTTTTT.

This chain links TRBV6-5 with TRBJ1-4; D perhaps matches TRBD1 (5 bases). The CDR3 loop spans 16 amino acids. The V end lost 4 bases, the J end lost 4 bases, and 16 bases lay between the germline ends. CDR1 is MNHEY and CDR2 is SVGAGI in the germline V gene. CDR3 region: CASSSSRGINNEKLFF. CDR3 bases: TGTGCCAGCAGTTCCTCTCGGGGGATTAATAATGAAAAACTGTTTTTT.

The chain combines TRBV6-5 with TRBJ2-7; D unclear. The germline V gene encodes CDR1 MNHEY and CDR2 SVGAGI. CDR3 length equals 14 residues. V was shortened by 3 bases and J by 6 bases, with 15 bases between the two germline ends. CDR3 sequence: CASSYGWQTAEQYF. The DNA of the CDR3 is TGTGCCAGCAGTTATGGGTGGCAGACGGCCGAGCAGTACTTC.

This clone was seen only once. This chain links TRBV2 with TRBJ1-5; a possible D gene is TRBD1 (6 bases). From germline, CDR1 is SNHLY and CDR2 FYNNEI. V lost 6 bases and J 5 bases, leaving 17 bases between the germline ends. This CDR3 has 15 residues. This CDR3 reads CASSAEGGPYQPQHF. As DNA, the CDR3 is TGTGCCAGCAGCGCCGAGGGGGGCCCATATCAGCCCCAGCATTTT.

Concerning this clone: The junction differs from germline at one of its ends, possibly a read error. The V gene is TRBV6-5, the J gene TRBJ1-3; D call uncertain. This CDR3 contains 13 residues. Per germline, CDR1 MNHEY and CDR2 SVGAGI. The CDR3 DNA sequence: TGTGCCAGCAGTGACTCAATCGGAAACACCATATATTTT. Its protein is CASSDSIGNTIYF.